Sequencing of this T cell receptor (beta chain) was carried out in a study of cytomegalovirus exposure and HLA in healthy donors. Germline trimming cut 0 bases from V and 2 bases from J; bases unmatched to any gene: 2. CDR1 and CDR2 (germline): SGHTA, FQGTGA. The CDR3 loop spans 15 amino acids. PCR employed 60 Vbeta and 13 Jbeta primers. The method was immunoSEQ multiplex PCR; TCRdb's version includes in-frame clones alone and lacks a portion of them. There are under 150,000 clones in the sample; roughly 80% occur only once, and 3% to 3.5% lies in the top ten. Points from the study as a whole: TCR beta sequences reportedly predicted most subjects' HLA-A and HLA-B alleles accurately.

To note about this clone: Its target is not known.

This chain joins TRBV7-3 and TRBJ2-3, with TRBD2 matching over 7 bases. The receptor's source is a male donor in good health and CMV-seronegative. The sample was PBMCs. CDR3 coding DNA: TGTGCCAGCAGCTTAACGGGACTAATCACAGATACGCAGTATTTT. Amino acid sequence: CASSLTGLITDTQYF.